These T cell receptor beta chains were read from a single sample in a study of molecular identifiers for immune sequencing clone quantification. MiXCR was run by TCRdb on the PCR reads, yielding one entry per CDR3 protein. The sample contains hundreds of thousands of distinct CDR3 sequences, around 21% of which appear only once. The specimen was naive CD8+ T cells from blood, with Jurkat cell RNA spiked in. These receptors all stem from a human donor in good health. Some libraries in this study had Jurkat cell RNA spiked in. Each CDR3 is given with its conserved first and last residue. D genes are given only for firm matches. Expanded clones get a size class; other rows say once, few or many, or leave the size out.

v_gene	j_gene	abundance	d_gene	CDR3aa	CDR3nt
TRBV7-9	TRBJ2-2	-	TRBD2	CASSRRTSGDPTGELFF	TGTGCCAGCAGCCGACGGACTAGCGGGGACCCCACCGGGGAGCTGTTTTTT
TRBV4-1	TRBJ2-7	many	-	CASSQSSGLPYEQYF	TGCGCCAGCAGCCAAAGTTCAGGGTTACCGTACGAGCAGTACTTC
TRBV7-9	TRBJ2-6	-	TRBD1	CASSFWTGVYGANVLTF	TGTGCCAGCAGCTTTTGGACAGGGGTTTATGGGGCCAACGTCCTGACTTTC
TRBV12-3/TRBV12-4	TRBJ2-7	many	-	CASSLVSPGYEQYF	TGTGCCAGCAGCCTTGTAAGTCCAGGTTACGAGCAGTACTTC
TRBV7-6	TRBJ2-5	-	-	CASSLDGAVQETQYF	TGTGCCAGCAGCTTAGATGGCGCGGTTCAAGAGACCCAGTACTTC
TRBV5-6	TRBJ1-1	many	TRBD1	CASSWDRGNTEAFF	TGTGCCAGCAGCTGGGACAGGGGGAACACTGAAGCTTTCTTT
TRBV28	TRBJ2-3	many	TRBD1	CASSARQGASYTDTQYF	TGTGCCAGCAGTGCCAGACAGGGGGCGAGTTACACAGATACGCAGTATTTT
TRBV28	TRBJ2-7	many	TRBD2	CASSLDPGLAGEQYF	TGTGCCAGCAGTTTGGATCCAGGACTAGCGGGGGAGCAGTACTTC
TRBV12-3/TRBV12-4	TRBJ2-2	many	-	CASSLVSGGDFGELFF	TGTGCCAGCAGTTTAGTGTCCGGCGGGGATTTCGGGGAGCTGTTTTTT
TRBV7-9	TRBJ2-7	many	TRBD1	CASTAGQGAQPEQYF	TGTGCCAGCACCGCCGGACAGGGGGCGCAACCCGAGCAGTACTTC
TRBV2	TRBJ2-5	-	-	CASGDISSQETQYF	TGTGCCAGCGGTGATATATCGTCCCAAGAGACCCAGTACTTC
TRBV25-1	TRBJ2-7	many	-	CASSAGGVGQYF	TGTGCCAGCAGTGCAGGTGGGGTGGGGCAGTACTTC
TRBV24-1	TRBJ2-3	many	-	CATSEPNTDTQYF	TGTGCCACCAGTGAGCCGAACACAGATACGCAGTATTTT
TRBV29-1	TRBJ1-2	many	TRBD1	CSVQGAVVFNYGYTF	TGCAGCGTTCAGGGGGCAGTGGTGTTTAACTATGGCTACACCTTC
TRBV7-9	TRBJ2-5	many	TRBD1	CASSHRTGQETQYF	TGTGCCAGCAGCCACAGGACAGGTCAGGAGACCCAGTACTTC
TRBV5-1	TRBJ2-5	-	-	CASSFLGLREAQYF	TGCGCCAGCAGCTTTCTGGGGCTAAGAGAGGCCCAGTACTTC
TRBV6-5	TRBJ2-7	few	-	CASSPLAGRGPYEQYF	TGTGCCAGCAGCCCACTCGCGGGCAGGGGCCCCTACGAGCAGTACTTC
TRBV4-3	TRBJ2-1	many	-	CASSQDRVTYNEQFF	TGCGCCAGCAGCCAAGACAGGGTAACCTACAATGAGCAGTTCTTC
TRBV7-6	TRBJ2-7	few	TRBD2	CASSLASGGNEQYF	TGTGCCAGCAGCTTGGCTAGCGGGGGAAACGAGCAGTACTTC
TRBV4-3	TRBJ1-4	many	-	CASSQDPDLQGGEKLFF	TGCGCCAGCAGCCAAGATCCGGATCTACAGGGCGGTGAAAAACTGTTTTTT
TRBV29-1	TRBJ2-3	many	TRBD2	CSVEDHREGMRGGDTQYF	TGCAGCGTTGAAGATCATCGTGAGGGGATGCGGGGGGGAGATACGCAGTATTTT
TRBV14	TRBJ2-6	many	-	CAVRGPGSSGANVLTF	TGTGCCGTCCGGGGTCCCGGAAGCTCTGGGGCCAACGTCCTGACTTTC
TRBV4-3	TRBJ2-2	few	-	CASSQDTGALANTGELFF	TGCGCCAGCAGCCAAGATACCGGGGCATTGGCGAACACCGGGGAGCTGTTTTTT
TRBV7-8	TRBJ2-7	many	-	CASSYDPGLFYEQYF	TGTGCCAGCAGCTACGACCCGGGACTTTTCTACGAGCAGTACTTC
TRBV30	TRBJ1-1	many	-	CACSLAGLGFEAFF	TGTGCCTGTTCCCTGGCAGGGTTGGGTTTTGAAGCTTTCTTT
TRBV7-9	TRBJ2-7	many	TRBD2	CASSRLEGTSGFEQYF	TGTGCCAGCAGCCGACTCGAGGGGACTAGCGGGTTCGAGCAGTACTTC
TRBV14	TRBJ1-1	-	-	CASSQGAGPLTNTEAFF	TGTGCCAGCAGCCAAGGGGCAGGGCCTTTGACAAACACTGAAGCTTTCTTT
TRBV19	TRBJ2-3	many	-	CASSILPASTDTQYF	TGTGCCAGTAGTATATTGCCAGCGAGCACAGATACGCAGTATTTT
TRBV5-1	TRBJ2-5	many	-	CASRSGQTHPQETQYF	TGCGCCAGCAGGAGTGGACAGACCCATCCACAAGAGACCCAGTACTTC
TRBV4-1	TRBJ2-7	many	-	CASSQGPGKGYEQYF	TGCGCCAGCAGCCAAGGTCCAGGTAAAGGGTACGAGCAGTACTTC
TRBV5-1	TRBJ2-3	-	-	CASSFLAAGTDTQYF	TGCGCCAGCAGCTTCTTAGCGGCGGGCACAGATACGCAGTATTTT